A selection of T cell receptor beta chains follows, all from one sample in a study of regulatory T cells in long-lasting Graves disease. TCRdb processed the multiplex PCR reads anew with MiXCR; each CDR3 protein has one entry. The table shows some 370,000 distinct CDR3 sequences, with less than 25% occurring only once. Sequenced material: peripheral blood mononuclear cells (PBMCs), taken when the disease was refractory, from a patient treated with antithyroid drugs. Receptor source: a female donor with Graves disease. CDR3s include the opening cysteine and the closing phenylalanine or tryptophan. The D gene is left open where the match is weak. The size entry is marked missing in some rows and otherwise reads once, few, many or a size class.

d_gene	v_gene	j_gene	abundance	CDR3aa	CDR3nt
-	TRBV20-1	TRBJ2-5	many	CSAPDLTMTLYF	TGCAGTGCTCCAGACCTTACAATGACGTTATACTTC
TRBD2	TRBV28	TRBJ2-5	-	CASSHETSGRRDQETQYF	TGTGCCAGCAGTCACGAGACTAGCGGGAGGAGGGACCAAGAGACCCAGTACTTC
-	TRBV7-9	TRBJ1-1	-	CASSYQGSGSEAFF	TGTGCCAGCAGCTATCAAGGGTCGGGGAGCGAAGCTTTCTTT
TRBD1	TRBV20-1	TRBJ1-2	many	CSARDRVDYGYTF	TGCAGTGCGAGGGACAGGGTAGACTATGGCTACACCTTC
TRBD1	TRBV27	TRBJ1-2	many	CASSPGGMFYGYTF	TGTGCCAGCAGTCCAGGGGGTATGTTCTATGGCTACACCTTC
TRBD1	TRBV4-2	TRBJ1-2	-	CASSQAGTGSNYGYTF	TGTGCCAGCAGCCAAGCCGGGACAGGGTCTAACTATGGCTACACCTTC
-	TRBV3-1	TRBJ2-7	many	CASSRLWEQYF	TGTGCCAGCAGCCGACTTTGGGAGCAGTACTTC
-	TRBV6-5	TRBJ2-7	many	CASSYSAGTYEQYF	TGTGCCAGCAGTTACTCTGCAGGGACTTACGAGCAGTACTTC
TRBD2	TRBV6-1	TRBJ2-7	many	CASIGLAGNSYEQYF	TGTGCCAGCATCGGACTAGCGGGAAACTCCTACGAGCAGTACTTC
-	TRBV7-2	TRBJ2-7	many	CASSSDRGPYEQYF	TGTGCCAGCAGCTCAGACCGGGGACCCTACGAGCAGTACTTC
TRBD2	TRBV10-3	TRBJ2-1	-	CAISESGGAPPGGEQFF	TGTGCCATCAGTGAGTCAGGCGGGGCCCCCCCGGGGGGTGAGCAGTTCTTC
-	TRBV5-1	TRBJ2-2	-	CASSDGLGRNTGELFF	TGCGCCAGCAGCGATGGACTCGGCCGGAACACCGGGGAGCTGTTTTTT
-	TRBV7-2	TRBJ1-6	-	CASSFDESDSPLHF	TGTGCCAGCAGCTTTGATGAGAGCGATTCACCCCTCCACTTT
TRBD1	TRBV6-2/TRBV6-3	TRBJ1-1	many	CASRNQDRGTEAFF	TGTGCCAGCCGTAACCAAGACAGGGGTACTGAAGCTTTCTTT
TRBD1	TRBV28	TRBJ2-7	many	CATSRTWGQVPEQYF	TGTGCCACCTCCCGGACGTGGGGACAGGTCCCCGAGCAGTACTTC
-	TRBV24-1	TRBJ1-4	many	CASGGTGSMKRLFF	TGTGCTTCGGGGGGCACAGGTTCAATGAAAAGGCTGTTTTTT
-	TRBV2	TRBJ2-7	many	CASSEARALGHEQYF	TGTGCCAGCAGTGAAGCCAGGGCCTTAGGCCACGAGCAGTACTTC
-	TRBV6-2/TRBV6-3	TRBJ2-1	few	CASTPGQRSFSYNEQFF	TGTGCCAGCACCCCGGGGCAGCGGTCCTTCTCCTACAATGAGCAGTTCTTC
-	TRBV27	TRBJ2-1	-	CASSLLGGGNEQFF	TGTGCCAGCAGTTTATTGGGGGGCGGTAATGAGCAGTTCTTC
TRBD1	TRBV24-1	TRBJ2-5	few	CATSEGVGQGKSRETQYF	TGTGCCACCAGTGAAGGTGTGGGACAGGGAAAAAGTAGAGAGACCCAGTACTTC
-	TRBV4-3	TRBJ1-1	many	CASSQVTGNTEAFF	TGCGCCAGCAGCCAAGTTACAGGGAACACTGAAGCTTTCTTT
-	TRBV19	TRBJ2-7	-	CASSIGGTNYEQYF	TGTGCCAGTAGTATCGGAGGGACCAATTACGAGCAGTACTTC
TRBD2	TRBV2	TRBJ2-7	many	CASSGRNDLHEQYF	TGTGCCAGCAGCGGGAGGAACGATCTTCACGAGCAGTACTTC
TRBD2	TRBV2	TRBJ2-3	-	CASSESISGRSTDTQYF	TGTGCCAGCAGTGAATCGATTAGCGGGAGAAGCACAGATACGCAGTATTTT
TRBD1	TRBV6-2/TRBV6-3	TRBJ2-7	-	CASSSGQGGIYEQYF	TGTGCCAGCAGTTCGGGACAGGGTGGGATCTACGAGCAGTACTTC
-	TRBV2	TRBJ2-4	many	CASTSEGDIQYF	TGTGCCAGCACTTCCGAGGGGGACATTCAGTACTTC
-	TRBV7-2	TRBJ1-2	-	CASSLGSATNYGYTF	TGTGCCAGCAGCTTAGGTTCAGCTACCAACTATGGCTACACCTTC
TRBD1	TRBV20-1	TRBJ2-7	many	CSADRGAYEQYF	TGCAGTGCTGACAGGGGTGCCTACGAGCAGTACTTC
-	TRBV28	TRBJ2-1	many	CASSPGSRFWNEQFF	TGTGCCAGCAGCCCCGGGAGTAGGTTTTGGAATGAGCAGTTCTTC
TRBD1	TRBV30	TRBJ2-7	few	CAWRQGGIHEQYF	TGTGCCTGGAGACAGGGGGGAATCCACGAGCAGTACTTC
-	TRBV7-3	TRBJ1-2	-	CASNSERTEGYTF	TGTGCCAGCAACTCAGAGAGGACGGAAGGCTACACCTTC
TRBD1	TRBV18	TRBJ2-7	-	CASSPNTGVPSYEQYF	TGTGCCAGCTCACCAAACACAGGGGTCCCTTCCTACGAGCAGTACTTC
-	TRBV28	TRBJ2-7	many	CASSGNRQEIYEQYF	TGTGCCAGCAGTGGAAATCGACAGGAGATCTACGAGCAGTACTTC
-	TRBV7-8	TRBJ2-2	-	CASSLGVGADTGELFF	TGTGCCAGCAGCTTAGGCGTAGGCGCGGACACCGGGGAGCTGTTTTTT
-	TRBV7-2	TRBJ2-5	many	CASSRAVGSQETQYF	TGTGCCAGCAGCCGTGCGGTAGGGAGCCAAGAGACCCAGTACTTC
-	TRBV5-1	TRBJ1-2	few	CASSLVGELGYGYTF	TGCGCCAGCAGCTTGGTGGGGGAGTTAGGCTATGGCTACACCTTC
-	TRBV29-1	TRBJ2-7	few	CSVTPGGGPSYEQYF	TGCAGCGTGACCCCTGGTGGGGGGCCCTCCTACGAGCAGTACTTC
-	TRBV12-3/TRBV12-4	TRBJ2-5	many	CASSPPSGRETQYF	TGTGCCAGCAGTCCCCCCTCGGGGCGGGAGACCCAGTACTTC
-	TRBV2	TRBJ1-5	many	CASRADGGSNQPQHF	TGTGCCAGCAGGGCTGACGGCGGTAGCAATCAGCCCCAGCATTTT
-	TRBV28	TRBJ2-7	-	CASSPSGPGYEQYF	TGTGCCAGCAGCCCATCCGGCCCTGGGTACGAGCAGTACTTC
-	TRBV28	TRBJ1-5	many	CASSLGRNSNQPQHF	TGTGCCAGCAGTTTAGGACGGAATAGCAATCAGCCCCAGCATTTT
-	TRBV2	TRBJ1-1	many	CASSDWGGMGNTEAFF	TGTGCCAGCAGTGATTGGGGCGGGATGGGGAACACTGAAGCTTTCTTT
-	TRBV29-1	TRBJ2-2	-	CSVAPGTPTGELFF	TGCAGCGTGGCTCCCGGGACTCCAACCGGGGAGCTGTTTTTT
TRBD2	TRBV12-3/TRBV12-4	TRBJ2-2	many	CADGGDPGELFF	TGTGCCGATGGGGGGGATCCCGGGGAGCTGTTTTTT
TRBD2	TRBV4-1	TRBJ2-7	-	CASSRVPGTSGYEQYF	TGCGCCAGCAGCCGCGTCCCCGGGACTAGCGGTTACGAGCAGTACTTC
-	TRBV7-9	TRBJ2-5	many	CASSFTAEPQETQYF	TGTGCCAGCAGCTTTACGGCGGAGCCCCAAGAGACCCAGTACTTC
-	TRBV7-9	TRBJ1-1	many	CASSQNTEAFF	TGTGCCAGCAGTCAAAACACTGAAGCTTTCTTT
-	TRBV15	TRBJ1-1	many	CATAYRGTQSEAFF	TGTGCCACCGCCTATCGAGGGACACAGTCTGAAGCTTTCTTT
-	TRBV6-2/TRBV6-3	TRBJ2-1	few	CASSTWLNEQFF	TGTGCCAGCAGTACATGGCTCAATGAGCAGTTCTTC
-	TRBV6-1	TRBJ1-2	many	CASSELGAVVYTF	TGTGCCAGCAGTGAACTGGGGGCGGTCGTCTACACCTTC